This TCR beta chain was identified during a study of blood T cells in healthy people across ages. Study-level results: It was the long-lived donors that had more naive CD4+ cells and higher diversity than aged donors.

Concerning this clonotype: Antigen specificity is unknown.

Germline CDR1 LGHNT, CDR2 FRNRAP. The CDR3 spans 16 residues. Primed by a sample-barcoded 5' primer and a J-beta primer mix, a second PCR proceeded for 7 to 11 cycles. Each of the samples gave a minimum of 3 million paired-end reads that contained CDR3. TCRdb re-called the 5' RACE reads through MiXCR, storing one row per CDR3 protein. The sample consists of roughly 1,500,000 distinct CDR3 sequences, approximately 32% of them appearing once. The TCR originated in a young woman in good health. Sequencing was carried out using blood. The chain links TRBV12-5 to TRBJ2-1; 9 positions agree with TRBD2. Matching the DNA end better, TRBJ2-7 makes the J call doubtful. The CDR3 nucleotides read TGTGCTAGTGGTTTGATAATAGCGGGAGATGGCAATGAGCAGTACTTC. It specifies CASGLIIAGDGNEQYF.